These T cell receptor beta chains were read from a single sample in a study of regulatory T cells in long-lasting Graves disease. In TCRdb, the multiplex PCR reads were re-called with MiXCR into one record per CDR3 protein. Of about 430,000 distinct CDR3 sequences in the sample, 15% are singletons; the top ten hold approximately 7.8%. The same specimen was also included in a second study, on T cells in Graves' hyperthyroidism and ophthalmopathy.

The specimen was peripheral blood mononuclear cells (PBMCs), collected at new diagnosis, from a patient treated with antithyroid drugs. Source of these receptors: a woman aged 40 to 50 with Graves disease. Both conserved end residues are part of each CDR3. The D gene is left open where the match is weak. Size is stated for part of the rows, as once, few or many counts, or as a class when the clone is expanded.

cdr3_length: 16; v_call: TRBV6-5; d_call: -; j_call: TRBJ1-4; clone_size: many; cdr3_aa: CASSYGTSPGELKLFF; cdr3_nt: TGTGCCAGCAGTTACGGGACATCCCCCGGGGAATTAAAACTGTTTTTT
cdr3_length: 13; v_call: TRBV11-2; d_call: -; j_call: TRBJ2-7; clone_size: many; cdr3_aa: CASSPRGSHEQYF; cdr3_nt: TGTGCCAGCAGCCCCCGGGGTTCACACGAGCAGTACTTC
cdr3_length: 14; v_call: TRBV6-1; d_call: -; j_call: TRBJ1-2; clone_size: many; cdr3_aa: CASSPLGRNYGYTF; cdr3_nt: TGTGCCAGCAGCCCCCTGGGGAGAAACTATGGCTACACCTTC
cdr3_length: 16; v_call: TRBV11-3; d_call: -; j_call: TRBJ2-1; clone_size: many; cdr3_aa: CASSPWGGGTYNEQFF; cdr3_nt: TGTGCCAGCAGCCCCTGGGGCGGCGGGACCTACAATGAGCAGTTCTTC
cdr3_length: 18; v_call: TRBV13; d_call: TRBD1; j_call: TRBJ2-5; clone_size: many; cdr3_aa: CASSFTGDPDPYQETQYF; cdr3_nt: TGTGCCAGCAGCTTTACAGGGGACCCCGATCCGTACCAAGAGACCCAGTACTTC
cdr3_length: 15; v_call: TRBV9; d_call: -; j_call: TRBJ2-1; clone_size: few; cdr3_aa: CASSPDSLSRNEQFF; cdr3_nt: TGTGCCAGCAGCCCTGACAGCCTAAGCCGCAATGAGCAGTTCTTC
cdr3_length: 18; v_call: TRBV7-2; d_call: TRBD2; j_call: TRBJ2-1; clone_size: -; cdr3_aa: CASSSRLAGRGSYNEQFF; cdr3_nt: TGTGCCAGCAGCTCTCGACTAGCGGGAAGGGGCTCCTACAATGAGCAGTTCTTC
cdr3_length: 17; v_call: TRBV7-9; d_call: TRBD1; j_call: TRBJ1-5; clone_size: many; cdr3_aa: CASSKTGGEGSNQPQHF; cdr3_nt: TGTGCCAGCAGCAAAACAGGGGGCGAGGGGAGCAATCAGCCCCAGCATTTT
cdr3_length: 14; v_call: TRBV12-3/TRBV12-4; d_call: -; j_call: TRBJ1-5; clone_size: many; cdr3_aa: CASSLFDSNQPQHF; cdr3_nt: TGTGCCAGCAGTTTATTTGATAGCAATCAGCCCCAGCATTTT
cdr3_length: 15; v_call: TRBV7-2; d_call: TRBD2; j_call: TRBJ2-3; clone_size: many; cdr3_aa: CASRIGLAGVDTQYF; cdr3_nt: TGTGCCAGCAGGATTGGACTAGCGGGAGTAGATACGCAGTATTTT
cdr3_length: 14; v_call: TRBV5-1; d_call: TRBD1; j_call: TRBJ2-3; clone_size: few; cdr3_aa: CASSTGGVADTQYF; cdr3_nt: TGCGCCAGCAGTACAGGGGGAGTCGCAGATACGCAGTATTTT
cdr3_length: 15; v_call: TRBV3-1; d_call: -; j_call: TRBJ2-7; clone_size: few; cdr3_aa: CASSQGYLSSYEQYF; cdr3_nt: TGTGCCAGCAGCCAAGGTTACCTCAGCTCCTACGAGCAGTACTTC
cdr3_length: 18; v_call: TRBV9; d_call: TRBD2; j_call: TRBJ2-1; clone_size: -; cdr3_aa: CASSVTAWGSGSGNEQFF; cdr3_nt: TGTGCCAGCAGCGTAACGGCGTGGGGTAGCGGGAGCGGCAATGAGCAGTTCTTC
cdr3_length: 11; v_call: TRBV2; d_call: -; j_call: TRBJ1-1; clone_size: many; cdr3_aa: CASSARTEAFF; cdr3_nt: TGTGCCAGCAGTGCACGAACTGAAGCTTTCTTT
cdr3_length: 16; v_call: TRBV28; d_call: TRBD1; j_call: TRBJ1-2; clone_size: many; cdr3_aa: CASSLFGQGEAYGYTF; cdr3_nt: TGTGCCAGCAGTTTATTTGGACAGGGGGAGGCCTATGGCTACACCTTC
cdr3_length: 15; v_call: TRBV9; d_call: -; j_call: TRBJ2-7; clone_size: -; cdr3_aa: CASSVDPRGAREQYF; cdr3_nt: TGTGCCAGCAGCGTAGACCCTCGGGGGGCGCGGGAGCAGTACTTC
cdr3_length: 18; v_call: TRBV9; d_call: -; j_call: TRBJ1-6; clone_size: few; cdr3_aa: CASSPGASLGSYNSPLHF; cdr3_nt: TGTGCCAGCAGCCCGGGGGCCTCCTTGGGCTCCTATAATTCACCCCTCCACTTT
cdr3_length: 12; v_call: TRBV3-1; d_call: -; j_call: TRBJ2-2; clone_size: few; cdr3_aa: CASRTDTGELFF; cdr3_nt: TGTGCCAGCAGGACCGACACCGGGGAGCTGTTTTTT
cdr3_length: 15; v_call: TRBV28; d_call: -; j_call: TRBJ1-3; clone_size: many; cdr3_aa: CASSILVKSGNTIYF; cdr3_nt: TGTGCCAGCAGTATTCTAGTGAAATCTGGAAACACCATATATTTT
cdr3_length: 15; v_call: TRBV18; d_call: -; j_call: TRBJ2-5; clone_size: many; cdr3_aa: CASSLLRTEQETQYF; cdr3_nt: TGTGCCAGCTCACTATTACGGACAGAACAAGAGACCCAGTACTTC
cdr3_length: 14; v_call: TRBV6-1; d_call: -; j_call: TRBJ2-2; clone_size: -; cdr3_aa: CASTLSSYTGELFF; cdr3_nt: TGTGCCAGCACCCTATCTAGTTACACCGGGGAGCTGTTTTTT
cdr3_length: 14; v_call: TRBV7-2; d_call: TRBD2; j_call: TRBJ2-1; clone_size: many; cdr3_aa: CASSRLLPSGITFF; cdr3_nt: TGTGCCAGCAGCCGCCTCTTGCCTAGCGGGATTACGTTCTTC
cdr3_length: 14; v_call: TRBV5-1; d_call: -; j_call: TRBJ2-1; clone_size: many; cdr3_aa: CASRVRTTDNEQFF; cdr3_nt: TGCGCCAGCCGTGTCCGGACTACAGACAATGAGCAGTTCTTC
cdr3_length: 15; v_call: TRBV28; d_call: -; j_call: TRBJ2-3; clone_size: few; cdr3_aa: CASSLRQQFTDTQYF; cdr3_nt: TGTGCCAGCAGTTTGAGACAGCAGTTCACAGATACGCAGTATTTT
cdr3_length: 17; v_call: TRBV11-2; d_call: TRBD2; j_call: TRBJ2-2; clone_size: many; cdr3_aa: CASSYVVGLAGLGELFF; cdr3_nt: TGTGCCAGCAGCTATGTGGTCGGGCTAGCGGGACTAGGGGAGCTGTTTTTT
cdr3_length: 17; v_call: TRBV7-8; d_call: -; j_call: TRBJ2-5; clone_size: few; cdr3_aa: CASSSKRRGAPGETQYF; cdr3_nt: TGTGCCAGCAGCTCAAAGCGCCGGGGCGCCCCTGGAGAGACCCAGTACTTC
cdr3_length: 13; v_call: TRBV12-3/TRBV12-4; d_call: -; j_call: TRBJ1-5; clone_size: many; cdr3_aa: CASSLGPNQPQHF; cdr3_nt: TGTGCCAGCAGTTTGGGCCCCAATCAGCCCCAGCATTTT
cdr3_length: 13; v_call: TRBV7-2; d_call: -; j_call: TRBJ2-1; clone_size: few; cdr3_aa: CASSLALYNEQFF; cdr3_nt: TGTGCCAGCAGCTTAGCTCTTTACAATGAGCAGTTCTTC
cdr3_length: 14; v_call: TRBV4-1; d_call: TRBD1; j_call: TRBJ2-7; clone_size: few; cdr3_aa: CASSHGTGHYEQYF; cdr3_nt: TGCGCCAGCAGCCATGGGACAGGGCACTACGAGCAGTACTTC
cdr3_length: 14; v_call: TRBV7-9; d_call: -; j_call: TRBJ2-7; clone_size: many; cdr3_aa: CASSWGAGAHEQYF; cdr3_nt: TGTGCCAGCAGCTGGGGGGCAGGGGCCCACGAGCAGTACTTC
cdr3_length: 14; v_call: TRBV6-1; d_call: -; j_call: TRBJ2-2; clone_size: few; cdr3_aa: CTSSEVANTGELFF; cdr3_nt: TGTACCAGCAGTGAGGTAGCGAACACCGGGGAGCTGTTTTTT
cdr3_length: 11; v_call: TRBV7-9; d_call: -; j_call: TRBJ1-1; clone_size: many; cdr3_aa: CASSRFTEAFF; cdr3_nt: TGTGCCAGCAGCCGGTTCACTGAAGCTTTCTTT
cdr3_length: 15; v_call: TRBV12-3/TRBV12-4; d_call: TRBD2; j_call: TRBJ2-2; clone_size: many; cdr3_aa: CASSSSGRYTGELFF; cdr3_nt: TGTGCCAGCAGTTCTAGCGGGAGGTACACCGGGGAGCTGTTTTTT
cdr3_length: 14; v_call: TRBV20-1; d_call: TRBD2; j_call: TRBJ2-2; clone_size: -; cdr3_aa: CSAIRGGDTGELFF; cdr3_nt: TGCAGTGCTATTAGGGGAGGGGACACCGGGGAGCTGTTTTTT
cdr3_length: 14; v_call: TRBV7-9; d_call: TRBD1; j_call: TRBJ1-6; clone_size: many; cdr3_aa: CASSSGQDNSPLHF; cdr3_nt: TGTGCCAGCAGCTCGGGACAGGATAATTCACCCCTCCACTTT
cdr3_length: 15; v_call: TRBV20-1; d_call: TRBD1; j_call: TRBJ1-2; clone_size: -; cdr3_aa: CSARDPSRGLSGYTF; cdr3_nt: TGCAGTGCTAGAGATCCATCCAGGGGGCTATCTGGCTACACCTTC
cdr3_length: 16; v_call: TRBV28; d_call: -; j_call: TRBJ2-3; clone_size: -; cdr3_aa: CASSLVAGRAEDTQYF; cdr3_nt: TGTGCCAGCAGTTTAGTGGCGGGAAGAGCCGAAGATACGCAGTATTTT
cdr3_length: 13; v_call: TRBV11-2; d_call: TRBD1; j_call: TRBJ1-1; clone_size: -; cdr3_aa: CTSSPGQGTEAFF; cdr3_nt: TGTACCAGCAGCCCGGGACAGGGCACTGAAGCTTTCTTT
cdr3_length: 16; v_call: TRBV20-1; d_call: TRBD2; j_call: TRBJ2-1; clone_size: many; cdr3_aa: CSARDRMSGGYNEQFF; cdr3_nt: TGCAGTGCTAGAGATCGTATGAGCGGGGGCTACAATGAGCAGTTCTTC
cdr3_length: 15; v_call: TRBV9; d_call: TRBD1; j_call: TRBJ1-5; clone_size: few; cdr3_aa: CASSARGEFSQPQHF; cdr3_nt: TGTGCCAGCAGCGCCAGGGGGGAGTTTAGTCAGCCCCAGCATTTT
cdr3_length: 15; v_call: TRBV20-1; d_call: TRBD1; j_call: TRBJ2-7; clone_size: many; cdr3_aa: CSATEGQDSSYEQYF; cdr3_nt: TGCAGTGCAACAGAGGGACAGGACAGCTCCTACGAGCAGTACTTC
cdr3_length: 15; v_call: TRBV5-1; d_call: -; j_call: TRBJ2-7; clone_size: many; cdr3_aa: CASSLRGRDTDEQYF; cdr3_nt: TGCGCCAGCAGCTTGAGAGGCAGGGATACAGACGAGCAGTACTTC
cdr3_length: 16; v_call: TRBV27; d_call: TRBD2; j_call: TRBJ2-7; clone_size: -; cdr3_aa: CASSPSGRDRSYEQYF; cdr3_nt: TGTGCCAGCAGCCCGAGCGGGAGGGATCGTTCCTACGAGCAGTACTTC
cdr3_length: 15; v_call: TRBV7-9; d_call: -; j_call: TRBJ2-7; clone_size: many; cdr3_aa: CASSLVGLGNYEQYF; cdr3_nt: TGTGCCAGCAGCTTAGTGGGACTCGGAAACTACGAGCAGTACTTC